The rows below give T cell receptor beta chains drawn from one sample of a study of cytomegalovirus exposure and HLA in healthy donors. TCRdb's table, derived via immunoSEQ multiplex PCR, lists solely in-frame clones and lacks some. The data hold some 49,000 clones, with 85% to 95% observed a single time. The sequencing sample was made of PBMCs. The source is a woman aged 18-30 years in good health and CMV-seropositive. Each CDR3 is given with its conserved first and last residue. A D gene is named only where the DNA matches it firmly. Expanded clones get a size class; other rows say once, few or many, or leave the size out.

V gene,clone size,D gene,J gene,CDR3 protein,CDR3 DNA
TRBV5-1,-,TRBD2,TRBJ2-5,CASSLGTSGSEGETQYF,TGCGCCAGCAGCTTGGGGACTAGCGGGAGTGAGGGAGAGACCCAGTACTTC
TRBV11-2,-,TRBD2,TRBJ2-7,CASSILLAGGLEQYF,TGTGCCAGCAGTATCCTACTAGCGGGAGGGCTCGAGCAGTACTTC
TRBV27,few,TRBD2,TRBJ2-5,CATYLTSGQETQYF,TGTGCCACCTACCTGACTAGCGGCCAAGAGACCCAGTACTTC
TRBV6-4,-,TRBD2,TRBJ2-5,CASSDPGLAGVREETQYF,TGTGCCAGCAGTGACCCGGGACTAGCGGGAGTGAGAGAGGAGACCCAGTACTTC
TRBV29-1,-,TRBD2,TRBJ2-1,CSGIGRGDEQFF,TGCAGCGGGATTGGGAGGGGCGATGAGCAGTTCTTC
TRBV5-4,-,-,TRBJ1-2,CASSLIQGNYGYTF,TGTGCCAGCAGCTTGATTCAGGGTAACTATGGCTACACCTTC
TRBV6-5,-,-,TRBJ2-3,CASTRGRARDTQYF,TGTGCCAGCACGAGGGGGAGGGCCAGGGATACGCAGTATTTT
TRBV5-1,-,TRBD1,TRBJ2-7,CASALGGLDEQYF,TGCGCCAGCGCATTAGGGGGCTTGGACGAGCAGTACTTC
TRBV28,-,TRBD1,TRBJ1-4,CASRANRGSNEKLFF,TGTGCCAGCAGAGCGAACAGGGGTTCTAATGAAAAACTGTTTTTT
TRBV2,-,-,TRBJ1-3,CASRWTDSIGNTIYF,TGTGCCAGCAGGTGGACGGACAGCATCGGAAACACCATATATTTT
TRBV5-1,once,-,TRBJ2-6,CASSQGSGANVLTF,TGCGCCAGCAGTCAGGGCTCTGGGGCCAACGTCCTGACTTTC
TRBV5-1,-,TRBD2,TRBJ2-7,CASSPIRTSDHGYEQYF,TGCGCCAGCAGTCCAATTAGGACTAGCGACCATGGCTACGAGCAGTACTTC
TRBV6-5,-,TRBD2,TRBJ2-1,CASSAEPGRPNEQFF,TGTGCCAGCAGTGCAGAGCCCGGGAGGCCCAATGAGCAGTTCTTC
TRBV28,-,TRBD1,TRBJ1-5,CAALPGQGSSNQPQHF,TGTGCCGCACTACCGGGACAGGGGTCTAGCAATCAGCCCCAGCATTTT
TRBV5-8,-,TRBD1,TRBJ2-1,CASSVELRTGGGEQFF,TGTGCCAGCAGTGTGGAGCTTAGGACAGGGGGAGGTGAGCAGTTCTTC
TRBV12-5,-,TRBD2,TRBJ2-2,CASAFSSGGNTGELFF,TGTGCTAGTGCCTTCAGTAGCGGGGGGAACACCGGGGAGCTGTTTTTT
TRBV7-8,-,TRBD2,TRBJ2-7,CASRPILAGDGYEQYF,TGTGCCAGCAGGCCCATACTAGCGGGAGATGGCTACGAGCAGTACTTC
TRBV9,-,TRBD2,TRBJ2-1,CASSVAGGKDEQFF,TGTGCCAGCAGCGTCGCGGGAGGGAAGGATGAGCAGTTCTTC
TRBV25-1,-,TRBD1,TRBJ1-1,CASSAQGESTEAFF,TGTGCCAGCAGTGCACAGGGGGAGAGCACTGAAGCTTTCTTT
TRBV28,-,-,TRBJ1-3,CASSFLAGSGNTIYF,TGTGCCAGCAGTTTCCTGGCCGGGTCTGGAAACACCATATATTTT
TRBV11-2,-,-,TRBJ2-7,CASSLDRLAYEQYF,TGTGCCAGCAGCTTAGATAGACTCGCCTACGAGCAGTACTTC